This is a list of T cell receptor beta chains from one sample in a study of CD8+CD57+ T cells in acquired aplastic anemia. One entry per CDR3 protein results from TCRdb running MiXCR on the reads. The sample contains about 200,000 distinct CDR3 sequences, over 55% of which appear only once. Material for sequencing was sorted CD4+, CD8+, or CD8+CD57+ T cells (not recorded which) from PBMCs. Receptor source: a human donor with aplastic anemia. CDR3s include the opening cysteine and the closing phenylalanine or tryptophan. Each record gives: V gene, D gene, J gene, clone size, CDR3 protein, CDR3 DNA. A D gene is named only where the DNA matches it firmly. Some rows mark clone size as missing; the rest say once, few, many or name a class of expanded clone.

>TRBV19|TRBD1|TRBJ1-4|-
CASNPGTGAEKLFF
TGTGCCAGTAACCCCGGGACAGGGGCGGAAAAACTGTTTTTT
>TRBV2|-|TRBJ1-5|-
CASKTEVSNQPQHF
TGTGCCAGCAAAACGGAGGTGAGCAATCAGCCCCAGCATTTT
>TRBV2|-|TRBJ1-6|-
CASRDFSYNSPLHF
TGTGCCAGCCGGGATTTCTCCTATAATTCACCCCTCCACTTT
>TRBV2|-|TRBJ1-5|-
CASSLNLLTQPQHF
TGTGCCAGCAGTCTAAATCTGCTTACTCAGCCCCAGCATTTT
>TRBV20-1|TRBD2|TRBJ2-5|-
CSALPSGGGSQYF
TGCAGTGCTCTCCCGAGCGGGGGCGGGTCCCAGTACTTC
>TRBV7-9|-|TRBJ2-1|-
CASSRFHGMSYNEQFF
TGCGCCAGCAGCCGATTTCACGGGATGTCCTACAATGAGCAGTTCTTC
>TRBV5-1|-|TRBJ2-7|few
CASSLGVGYYEQYF
TGCGCCAGCAGCTTGGGGGTCGGGTACTACGAGCAGTACTTC
>TRBV11-2|TRBD2|TRBJ2-1|-
CASSLGSGTSGPYNEQFF
TGTGCCAGCAGCTTAGGGTCAGGGACTAGCGGTCCCTACAATGAGCAGTTCTTC
>TRBV7-9|TRBD2|TRBJ2-5|many
CASSISFFDGGAQETQYF
TGTGCCAGCAGCATCAGTTTTTTCGACGGGGGGGCCCAAGAGACCCAGTACTTC
>TRBV19|TRBD1|TRBJ2-7|-
CASSVGQGDYEQYF
TGTGCCAGCAGCGTGGGACAGGGGGACTACGAGCAGTACTTC
>TRBV4-3|-|TRBJ2-7|-
CASSRTLRDSYEQYF
TGCGCCAGCAGCCGGACGTTGCGGGACAGCTACGAGCAGTACTTC
>TRBV15|TRBD1|TRBJ1-2|few
CATSSAQGAYGYTF
TGTGCCACCAGCTCGGCACAGGGGGCGTATGGCTACACCTTC
>TRBV19|-|TRBJ1-2|-
CASSIPTGSGGYTF
TGTGCCAGTAGTATTCCGACAGGTTCGGGTGGCTACACCTTC
>TRBV10-3|TRBD1|TRBJ1-1|-
CAIQPTQGAGTEAFF
TGTGCCATCCAACCCACCCAGGGGGCAGGCACTGAAGCTTTCTTT
>TRBV5-4|-|TRBJ2-7|once
CASSLATGPRYEQYF
TGTGCCAGCAGCTTGGCGACAGGTCCACGCTACGAGCAGTACTTC
>TRBV7-9|-|TRBJ2-3|once
CASSLESEAVGTDTQYF
TGTGCCAGCAGCTTAGAGTCCGAGGCTGTCGGCACAGATACGCAGTATTTT
>TRBV6-6|-|TRBJ2-3|many
CASSYGGHTDTQYF
TGTGCCAGCAGTTACGGGGGACACACAGATACGCAGTATTTT
>TRBV7-9|-|TRBJ1-4|-
CASSLVEGRKLFF
TGTGCCAGCAGCTTAGTGGAGGGCCGAAAACTGTTTTTT
>TRBV24-1|-|TRBJ1-6|-
CATSENRDSPLHF
TGTGCCACCAGTGAGAACAGGGATTCACCCCTCCACTTT
>TRBV9|TRBD2|TRBJ2-3|-
CASSVVGSGGVDTQYF
TGTGCCAGCAGCGTAGTTGGTAGCGGGGGCGTAGATACGCAGTATTTT
>TRBV7-9|-|TRBJ2-3|once
CASSSPKGGDTQYF
TGTGCCAGCAGCTCCCCCAAGGGGGGCGATACGCAGTATTTT
>TRBV7-3|-|TRBJ2-3|-
CASSFPSTDTQYF
TGTGCCAGCAGCTTCCCTAGCACAGATACGCAGTATTTT
>TRBV29-1|TRBD1|TRBJ2-7|many
CSVEKGDRGYEQYF
TGCAGCGTTGAAAAGGGGGACAGGGGTTACGAGCAGTACTTC
>TRBV20-1|-|TRBJ2-3|few
CSARKVASTDTQYF
TGCAGTGCTCGAAAAGTAGCTAGCACAGATACGCAGTATTTT
>TRBV2|-|TRBJ1-5|few
CASSATIDQPQHF
TGTGCCAGCAGCGCGACCATCGATCAGCCCCAGCATTTT
>TRBV15|TRBD1|TRBJ1-6|-
CATSSTTSKGGSPLHF
TGTGCCACCAGCAGTACGACATCCAAAGGGGGCTCACCCCTCCACTTT
>TRBV19|-|TRBJ1-4|few
CASSRTTNEKLFF
TGTGCCAGTTCGAGGACAACTAATGAAAAACTGTTTTTT
>TRBV20-1|TRBD1|TRBJ1-2|-
CSARGLGQGVVGYTF
TGCAGTGCTAGAGGTCTAGGACAGGGTGTCGTTGGCTACACCTTC